These 10 T cell receptor beta chains came from one sample sequenced in a study of CXCR3-negative and CXCR3-positive naive CD8 T cells. cDNA libraries for TRB were generated by 5' RACE incorporating UMI labels. TCRdb re-called the 5' RACE reads, yielding one record per CDR3 amino acid sequence without DNA. The repertoire shows some 9,100 distinct CDR3 sequences; the top ten hold around 1.1%. The sequenced material came from naive CXCR3- CD8+ T cells from blood. Subset noted: CD45RO-CCR7+CD27+CD95- naive CD8+ T cells lacking CXCR3 (TNR3-). Receptors originate from a human donor in good health. Some clones in this sample may be carry-over from other donors' samples.

The V call is TRBV6-2 or TRBV6-3, the J call TRBJ2-3; TCRdb returns TRBD2, unconfirmable since there is no DNA. CDR1 and CDR2 from the germline V gene are MNHEY and SVGEGT. The CDR3 consists of 16 residues. The CDR3 loop reads CASTIQGTSLTDTQYF.

This chain links TRBV21-1 with TRBJ2-3; there is no DNA to check the TCRdb D call of TRBD2. TRBV21-1 is an annotated pseudogene. CDR3 length: 15 amino acids. This CDR3 is CASSKAGPITDTQYF.

This rearrangement joins TRBV29-1 to TRBJ2-3. The CDR3 has 11 amino acids. The germline gives CDR1 SQVTM, CDR2 ANQGSEA. The CDR3 spells CSVEVVDTQYF.

Considering frequency, this clonotype is medium-sized. This sequence joins TRBV10-3 and TRBJ1-2. There are 15 residues in the CDR3. In germline, CDR1 is ENHRY, CDR2 SYGVKD. The CDR3 reads CAISESMVPNYGYTF.

The CDR3 reads CASRAGTGDEGTEAFF. V is TRBV5-1 and J is TRBJ1-1; the D gene TCRdb calls, TRBD1, cannot be checked with no DNA. The germline V gene has CDR1 SGHRS and CDR2 YFSETQ. The CDR3 is made up of 16 amino acids.

The chain couples TRBV29-1 to TRBJ2-1. The CDR3 spans 11 residues. In germline, CDR1 is SQVTM, CDR2 ANQGSEA. CDR3 amino acids: CSVEDLDEQFF.

The rearrangement uses TRBV7-9 and TRBJ2-7; TCRdb designates TRBD2, a call that cannot be tested without DNA. Germline V CDR1 and CDR2: SEHNR, FQNEAQ (reference sequence). The CDR3 runs to 16 residues. This chain's CDR3 is CASSSLAGVGPYEQYF.

CDR3 sequence: CASSSGLAGANEQFF. The chain is built from TRBV7-3 and TRBJ2-1; TCRdb's D gene call, TRBD2, goes unchecked for lack of DNA. Germline CDR1 and CDR2: SGHTA and FQGTGA. This CDR3 has 15 residues.

The V gene is TRBV6-6, the J gene TRBJ1-2; there is no DNA to check the TCRdb D call of TRBD1. Germline V gives CDR1 MNHNY, CDR2 SVGAGI (reference sequence). CDR3 length: 13 amino acids. This CDR3 reads CASSEGQSYGYTF.

CDR3 amino acids: CSVVGGQQETQYF. The chain recombines TRBV29-1 with TRBJ2-5; as DNA is missing, the TRBD1 call by TCRdb cannot be tested. The CDR3 covers 13 residues. CDR1 SQVTM and CDR2 ANQGSEA come from the germline V gene.